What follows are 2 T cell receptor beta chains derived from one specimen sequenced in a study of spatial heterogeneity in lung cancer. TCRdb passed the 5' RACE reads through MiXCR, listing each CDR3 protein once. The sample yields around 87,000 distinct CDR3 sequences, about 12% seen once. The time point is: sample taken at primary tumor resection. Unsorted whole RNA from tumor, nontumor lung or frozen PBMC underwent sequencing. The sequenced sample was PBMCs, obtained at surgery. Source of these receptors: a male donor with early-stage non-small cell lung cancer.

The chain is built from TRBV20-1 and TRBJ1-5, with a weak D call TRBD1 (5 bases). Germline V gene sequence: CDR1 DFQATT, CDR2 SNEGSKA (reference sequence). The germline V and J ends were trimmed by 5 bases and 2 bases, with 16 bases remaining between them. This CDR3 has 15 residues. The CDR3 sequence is CSASRQGWRNQPQHF. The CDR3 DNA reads TGCAGTGCTTCCCGCCAGGGTTGGCGCAATCAGCCCCAGCATTTT.

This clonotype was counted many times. CDR3 nucleotide sequence: TGCGCCAGCAGCCCGGGGGCAGGGGGCTTTGGAAACACCATATATTTT. Protein sequence: CASSPGAGGFGNTIYF. The chain links TRBV4-3 to TRBJ1-3; 8 bases agree with TRBD1. Germline V gene lookup returns CDR1 LGHNA and CDR2 YSLEER. The CDR3 is 16 residues long. The junction had 8 bases not matched to a gene; V was cut back by 4 bases and J by 3 bases.